The 23 T cell receptor beta chains given below trace back to one sample, sequenced in a study of blood T cell repertoires in COVID-19. Profiled with immunoSEQ multiplex PCR; TCRdb holds only in-frame clones, not every one. The table records more than 250,000 clones, roughly 85% of them present only once. Specimen: PBMCs or T cells enriched from blood (not recorded which). These TCRs come from a man aged 25 to 45 who had recovered from COVID-19.

CDR3 bases: TGTGCCATCAAAGGGGGTGGTGGCTACACCTTC. As protein: CAIKGGGGYTF. The V gene is TRBV10-3, the J gene TRBJ1-2; perhaps TRBD1 as D (6 bases). The V and J ends lost 7 bases and 7 bases respectively, with 10 bases between them. Per the germline V gene, CDR1 is ENHRY and CDR2 is SYGVKD. The CDR3 runs 11 residues.

The rearrangement joins TRBV5-1 to TRBJ2-5; TRBD1 is a possible D gene (6 bases). Trimming pared 0 bases from V and 4 bases from J, leaving 16 bases between. This CDR3 region has 16 residues. Germline assignment: CDR1 SGHRS and CDR2 YFSETQ. The CDR3 nucleotides read TGCGCCAGCAGCTTGGCCCCCAGGGGAAATGTAGAGACCCAGTACTTC. Its protein is CASSLAPRGNVETQYF. The full variable domain, rest sourced from reference TRBV5-1 and TRBJ2-5, is KAGVTQTPRYLIKTRGQQVTLSCSPISGHRSVSWYQQTPGQGLQFLFEYFSETQRNKGNFPGRFSGRQFSNSRSEMNVSTLELGDSALYLCASSLAPRGNVETQYFGPGTRLLVL.

The chain is built from TRBV2 and TRBJ2-2; D remains ambiguous. The V and J ends lost 5 bases and 5 bases respectively, with 3 bases between them. The CDR3 totals 11 residues. Germline CDR1 SNHLY, CDR2 FYNNEI. The CDR3: CASSPTGELFF. The CDR3 bases are TGTGCCAGCAGTCCAACCGGGGAGCTGTTTTTT.

V gene TRBV30 combines with J gene TRBJ2-1; possible D gene TRBD2, 7 bases. The CDR3 sequence is 14 residues long. CDR1 and CDR2 from the germline V gene are GTSNPN and SVGIG (reference sequence). Trimming removed 6 bases at V and 8 bases at J, with 20 bases between. CDR3 protein: CACSLFRGAYEQFF. The DNA for the CDR3 is TGTGCCTGTTCTCTTTTCCGGGGGGCCTATGAGCAGTTCTTC.

The V call is TRBV2, the J call TRBJ1-5; 9 bases match TRBD1. Germline V gives CDR1 SNHLY, CDR2 FYNNEI. V shed 6 bases, J shed 6 bases, and the junction held 6 bases outside the gene matches. The CDR3 runs to 14 residues. The CDR3 DNA reads TGTGCCAGCAGCCCAGACAGGGGGGCTCAGCCCCAGCATTTT. Protein sequence: CASSPDRGAQPQHF.

The chain combines TRBV5-1 with TRBJ2-4; the match to TRBD2 covers 7 bases. The CDR3 runs to 15 residues. Per the germline V gene, CDR1 is SGHRS and CDR2 is YFSETQ. The junction had 6 bases not matched to a gene; V was cut back by 1 base and J by 5 bases. In nucleotides, the CDR3 is TGCGCCAGCAGCTTGCGCGGGAGAGTAGAAAACATTCAGTACTTC. Residues: CASSLRGRVENIQYF.

This sequence joins TRBV18 and TRBJ1-2; TRBD1 aligns across 10 bases. V trimming: 3 bases; J trimming: 7 bases; junction bases outside the gene matches: 2. The CDR3 covers 13 residues. The germline V gene has CDR1 KGHSH and CDR2 LQKENI. In DNA, the CDR3 is TGTGCCAGCTCACCCCGGGACAGGGGTGGCTACACCTTC. This gives the protein CASSPRDRGGYTF.

The genes are TRBV6-4 and TRBJ2-5; TRBD2 is a possible D gene (6 bases). The CDR3 sequence is 13 residues long. The V end lost 8 bases, the J end lost 3 bases, and 13 bases lay between the germline ends. Per the germline V gene, CDR1 is MRHNA and CDR2 is SNTAGT. CDR3 coding DNA: TGTGCCAGCCAGGGACTGGGGGAAGAGACCCAGTACTTC. Translation gives CASQGLGEETQYF.

The chain employs TRBV7-2 and TRBJ1-5, with 9 bases fitting TRBD1. The CDR3 totals 16 residues. Germline CDR1 and CDR2: SGHTA and FQGNSA. V shed 5 bases and J 4 bases; nucleotides not matched to a gene: 9. CDR3 DNA sequence: TGTGCCAGCAGCGGACAGGGGCCGGGAGGGAATCAGCCCCAGCATTTT. Translating gives CASSGQGPGGNQPQHF.

This clone appeared a single time. The J gene is TRBJ2-3, the V gene TRBV27; no definite D call. Between the trimmed V and J ends, which lost 3 bases and 4 bases, there was a span of 11 bases. Germline V gives CDR1 MNHEY, CDR2 SMNVEV (reference sequence). CDR3 length: 14 residues. The CDR3 spells CASSLIPQSDTQYF. The CDR3 DNA reads as TGTGCCAGCAGTTTGATCCCACAATCAGATACGCAGTATTTT.

The gene calls are TRBV12-2 and TRBJ1-4. TRBV12-2 represents a pseudogene. The CDR3 runs 15 residues. As DNA, the CDR3 is TGTGCAAGTCGCCCCCAGCCGGCTACTAGTGAAAAACTGTTTTTT. This sequence encodes CASRPQPATSEKLFF.

This rearrangement joins TRBV19 to TRBJ2-3; 9 bases agree with TRBD2. The germline V gene encodes CDR1 LNHDA and CDR2 SQIVND (reference sequence). This CDR3 comprises 17 residues. V lost 5 bases, J lost 6 bases, and 15 bases stayed unmatched. The CDR3 region is CASSWATGGGAMDTQYF. The CDR3 DNA reads TGTGCCAGTAGTTGGGCGACTGGCGGGGGGGCGATGGATACGCAGTATTTT.

This chain joins TRBV7-2 and TRBJ1-5; D unclear. Germline V lookup: CDR1 SGHTA, CDR2 FQGNSA. The CDR3 length is 14 residues. V gave up 3 bases and J gave up 4 bases, with 10 bases separating them. The chain's CDR3 is CASSFKEGNQPQHF. DNA for the CDR3: TGTGCCAGCAGCTTTAAGGAGGGTAATCAGCCCCAGCATTTT.

This chain connects TRBV10-3 to TRBJ1-1, with 7 bases aligning to TRBD1. This CDR3 comprises 16 residues. Germline loops: CDR1 ENHRY, CDR2 SYGVKD. Trimming removed 0 bases from V and 4 bases from J; junction bases left unmatched: 8. CDR3 bases: TGTGCCATCAGTGAGTCGCTTTTGGCAGGGGGCACTGAAGCTTTCTTT. This gives the protein CAISESLLAGGTEAFF.

The V gene is TRBV21-1, the J gene TRBJ1-6; the table assigns TRBD1, which was not confirmed against the DNA. TRBV21-1 constitutes a pseudogene. The CDR3 length is 14 residues. The CDR3 DNA reads TGTGCCAGCAGCACCCGGGACAGGGGTTCACCCCTCCACTTT. Encoded protein: CASSTRDRGSPLHF.

V usage is TRBV11-1 and J usage is TRBJ2-1; TRBD2 might be the D (6 bases). CDR3 length: 15 amino acids. Looked up from germline, CDR1 is SGHAT and CDR2 is FQDESV (reference sequence). Trimming cost V 5 bases and J 4 bases, with 15 bases left between them. The CDR3 is CASSEGLRTYNEQFF. The DNA of the CDR3 is TGTGCCAGCAGCGAGGGACTCAGAACATACAATGAGCAGTTCTTC.

J is TRBJ1-5 and V is TRBV24-1, with 7 bases fitting TRBD1. Trimming removed 9 bases from V and 5 bases from J; junction bases left unmatched: 18. This CDR3 is built from 17 residues. The V gene's germline CDR1 is KGHDR and CDR2 SFDVKD. CDR3 amino acids: CATRQGGARRPHQPQHF. The CDR3 coding sequence is TGTGCCACCCGGCAGGGGGGCGCGAGGAGGCCCCATCAGCCCCAGCATTTT.

V and J are TRBV9 and TRBJ2-1; 10 nucleotides agree with TRBD2. J gave up 6 bases and V 1 base, and 10 bases lay outside the gene matches. This CDR3 has 17 amino acids. Germline lookup yields CDR1 SGDLS and CDR2 YYNGEE. The CDR3: CASSVRGSGGAGNEQFF. CDR3 DNA sequence: TGTGCCAGCAGCGTAAGAGGAAGCGGGGGGGCCGGCAATGAGCAGTTCTTC.

This chain links TRBV3-1 (or the pseudogene TRBV3-2) with TRBJ1-6, with TRBD1 identical over 8 bases. This CDR3 is built from 15 residues. V lost 5 bases, J lost 13 bases, and 13 bases stayed unmatched. Germline lookup yields CDR1 LGHDT and CDR2 YNNKEL (reference sequence). The CDR3 DNA sequence: TGTGCCAGCAGCGCCGGACAGGGAATAAAGTCGCCCCTCCACTTT. Its translation: CASSAGQGIKSPLHF.

The chain combines TRBV5-1 with TRBJ2-7; a possible D gene is TRBD2 (5 bases). Germline CDR1 is SGHRS and CDR2 is YFSETQ. The CDR3 contains 13 residues. V was shortened by 4 bases and J by 7 bases, with 15 bases between the two germline ends. The CDR3 coding sequence is TGCGCCAGCAGCCCGGAGGCTTTTGGAGAGCAGTACTTC. Translating gives CASSPEAFGEQYF.

This chain connects TRBV5-4 to TRBJ2-3; D not certain. Trimming pared 4 bases from V and 4 bases from J, leaving 10 bases between. The CDR3 sequence is 13 residues long. CDR1 and CDR2 (germline): SGHNT, YYREEE (reference sequence). The CDR3 DNA reads TGTGCCAGCAGCCCGCCCGCGTCAGATACGCAGTATTTT. This sequence encodes CASSPPASDTQYF.

Turning to this clone: One base away lies a much larger clone, so this may be a sequencing read error. The V gene is TRBV30, the J gene TRBJ2-7; possibly TRBD2 for D (7 bases). The CDR3 has 15 amino acids. The germline V gene has CDR1 GTSNPN and CDR2 SVGIG (reference sequence). The CDR3 sequence is CVLSAFGGPAYEQYF. CDR3 DNA sequence: TGTGTCCTCTCGGCCTTCGGGGGGCCGGCGTACGAGCAGTACTTC.

This chain joins TRBV5-1 and TRBJ1-2; perhaps TRBD1 as D (5 bases). Trimming stripped 0 bases from V and 4 bases from J, with 10 bases between. Germline CDR1 reads SGHRS; CDR2 reads YFSETQ. The CDR3 has 14 amino acids. The CDR3 region is CASSLEGVGYGYTF. The CDR3 DNA sequence: TGCGCCAGCAGCTTGGAAGGGGTAGGCTATGGCTACACCTTC.